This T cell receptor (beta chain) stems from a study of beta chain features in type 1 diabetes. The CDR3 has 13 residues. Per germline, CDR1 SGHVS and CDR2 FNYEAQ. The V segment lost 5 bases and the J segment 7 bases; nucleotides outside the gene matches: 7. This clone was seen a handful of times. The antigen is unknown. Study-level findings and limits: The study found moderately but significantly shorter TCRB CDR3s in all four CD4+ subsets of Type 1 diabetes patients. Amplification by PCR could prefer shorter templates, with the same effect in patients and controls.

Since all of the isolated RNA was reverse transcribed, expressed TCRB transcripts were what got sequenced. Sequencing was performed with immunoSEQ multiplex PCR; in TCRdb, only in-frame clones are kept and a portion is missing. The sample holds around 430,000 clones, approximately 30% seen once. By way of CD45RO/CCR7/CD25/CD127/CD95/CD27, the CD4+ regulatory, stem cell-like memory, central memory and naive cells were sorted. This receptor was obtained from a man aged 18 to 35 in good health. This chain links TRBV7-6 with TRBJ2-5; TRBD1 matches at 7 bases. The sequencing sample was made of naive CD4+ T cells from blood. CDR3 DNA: TGTGCCAGCAGCCATGACAGGGATCGGACCCAGTACTTC. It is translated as CASSHDRDRTQYF.